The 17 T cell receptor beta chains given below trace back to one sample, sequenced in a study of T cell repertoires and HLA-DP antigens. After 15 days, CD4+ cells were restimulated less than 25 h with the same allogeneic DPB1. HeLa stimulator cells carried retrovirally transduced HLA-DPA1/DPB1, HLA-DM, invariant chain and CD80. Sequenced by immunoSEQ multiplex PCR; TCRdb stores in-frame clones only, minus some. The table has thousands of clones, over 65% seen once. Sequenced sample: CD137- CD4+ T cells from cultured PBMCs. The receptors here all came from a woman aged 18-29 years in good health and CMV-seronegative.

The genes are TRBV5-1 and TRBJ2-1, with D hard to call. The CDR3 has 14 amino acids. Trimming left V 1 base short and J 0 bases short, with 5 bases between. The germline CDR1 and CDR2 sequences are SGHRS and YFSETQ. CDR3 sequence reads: CASSLIPSYNEQFF. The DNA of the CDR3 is TGCGCCAGCAGCTTGATCCCCTCCTACAATGAGCAGTTCTTC.

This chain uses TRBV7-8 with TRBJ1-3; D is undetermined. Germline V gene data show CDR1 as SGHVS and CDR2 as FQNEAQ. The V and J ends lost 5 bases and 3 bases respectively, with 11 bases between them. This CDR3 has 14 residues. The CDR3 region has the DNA TGTGCCAGCAGCAATAGAGGTTTTGGAAACACCATATATTTT. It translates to CASSNRGFGNTIYF.

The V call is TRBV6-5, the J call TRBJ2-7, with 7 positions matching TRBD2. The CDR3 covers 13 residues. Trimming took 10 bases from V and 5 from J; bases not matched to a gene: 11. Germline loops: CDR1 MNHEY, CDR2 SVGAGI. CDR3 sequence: CATRTGTIHEQYF. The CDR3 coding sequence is TGTGCCACCAGGACCGGGACTATCCACGAGCAGTACTTC.

CDR3 sequence (DNA): TGCGCCAGCAGCTTTAATCCCGGCACCACAGATACGCAGTATTTT. Translated, it gives CASSFNPGTTDTQYF. This sequence joins TRBV5-1 and TRBJ2-3; D ambiguous. V was cut by 2 bases and J by 2 bases, with 12 bases left in between. This CDR3 spans 15 amino acids. Germline values: CDR1 SGHRS, CDR2 YFSETQ.

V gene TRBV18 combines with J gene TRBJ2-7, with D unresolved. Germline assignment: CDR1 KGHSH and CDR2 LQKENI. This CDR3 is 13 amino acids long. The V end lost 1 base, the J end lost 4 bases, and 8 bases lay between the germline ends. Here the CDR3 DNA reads TGTGCCAGCTCACCACTTCGTGGGTACGAGCAGTACTTC. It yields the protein CASSPLRGYEQYF.

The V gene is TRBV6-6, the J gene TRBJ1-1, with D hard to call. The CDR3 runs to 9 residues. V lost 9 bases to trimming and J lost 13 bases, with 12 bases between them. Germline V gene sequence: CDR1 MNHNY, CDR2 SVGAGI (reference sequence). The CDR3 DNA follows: TGTGCCAGTGGAAGGGATCTTTTCTTT. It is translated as CASGRDLFF.

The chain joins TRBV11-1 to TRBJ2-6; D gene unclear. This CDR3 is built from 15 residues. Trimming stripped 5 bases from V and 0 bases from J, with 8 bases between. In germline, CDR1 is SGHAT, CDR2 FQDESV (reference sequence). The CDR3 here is CASSLVISGANVLTF. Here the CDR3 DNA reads TGTGCCAGCAGCCTAGTAATCTCTGGGGCCAACGTCCTGACTTTC.

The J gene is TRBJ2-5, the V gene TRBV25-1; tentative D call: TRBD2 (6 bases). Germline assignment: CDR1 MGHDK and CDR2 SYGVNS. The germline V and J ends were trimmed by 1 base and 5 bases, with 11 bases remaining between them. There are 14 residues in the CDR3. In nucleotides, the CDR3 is TGTGCCAGCAGTGAATGGGGGGTTAGGGAGACCCAGTACTTC. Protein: CASSEWGVRETQYF.

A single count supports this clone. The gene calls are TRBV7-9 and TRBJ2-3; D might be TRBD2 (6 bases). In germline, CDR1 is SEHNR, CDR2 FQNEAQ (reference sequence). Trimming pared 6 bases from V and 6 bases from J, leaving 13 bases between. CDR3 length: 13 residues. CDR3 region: CASSLLAADTQYF. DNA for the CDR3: TGTGCCAGCAGTCTTTTAGCGGCGGATACGCAGTATTTT.

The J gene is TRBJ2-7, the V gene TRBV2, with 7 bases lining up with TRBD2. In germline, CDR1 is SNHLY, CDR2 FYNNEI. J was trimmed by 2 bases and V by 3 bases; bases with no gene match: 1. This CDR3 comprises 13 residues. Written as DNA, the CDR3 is TGTGCCAGCAGTGAGGGAGGGACCTACGAGCAGTACGTC. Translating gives CASSEGGTYEQYV.

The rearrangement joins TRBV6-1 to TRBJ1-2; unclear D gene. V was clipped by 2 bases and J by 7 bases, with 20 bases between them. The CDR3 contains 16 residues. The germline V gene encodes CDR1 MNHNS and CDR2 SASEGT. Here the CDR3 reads CASSEPRTQVFTGYTF. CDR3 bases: TGTGCCAGCAGTGAACCCCGGACTCAGGTGTTTACTGGCTACACCTTC.

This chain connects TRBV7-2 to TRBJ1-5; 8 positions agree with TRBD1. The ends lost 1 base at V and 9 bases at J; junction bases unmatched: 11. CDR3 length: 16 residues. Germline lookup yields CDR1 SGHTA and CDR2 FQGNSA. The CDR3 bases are TGTGCCAGCAGCTTAGGGATTCAGGGGGCGCGAGGGCCCCAGCATTTT. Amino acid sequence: CASSLGIQGARGPQHF.

The CDR3 region is CASSSQMGRGLGQPQHF. In nucleotides, the CDR3 is TGTGCCAGCAGCTCCCAAATGGGCAGGGGGCTTGGTCAGCCCCAGCATTTT. The rearrangement joins TRBV5-6 to TRBJ1-5; 8 bases match TRBD1. This CDR3 contains 17 residues. With 3 bases clipped from V and 6 bases from J, the junction kept 14 bases outside the gene matches. The germline gives CDR1 SGHDT, CDR2 YYEEEE.

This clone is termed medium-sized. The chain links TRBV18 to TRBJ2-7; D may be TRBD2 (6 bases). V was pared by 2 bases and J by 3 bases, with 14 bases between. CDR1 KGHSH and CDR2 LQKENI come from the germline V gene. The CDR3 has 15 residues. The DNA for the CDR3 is TGTGCCAGCTCACCAAGAGCAGGGACTTACTACGAGCAGTACTTC. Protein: CASSPRAGTYYEQYF.

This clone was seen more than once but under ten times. The CDR3 bases are TGTGCCATCAGTGAGTCGGGACAGGGAACCTATGGCTACACCTTC. This translates into CAISESGQGTYGYTF. The chain links TRBV10-3 to TRBJ1-2, with TRBD1 identical over 9 bases. There are 15 residues in the CDR3. Losses at the gene ends were 0 bases for V and 4 bases for J; bases not matched to a gene: 3. CDR1 and CDR2 from the germline V gene are ENHRY and SYGVKD.

CDR3 residues: CASSQVGGLREKLFF. In nucleotides, the CDR3 is TGCGCCAGCAGCCAAGTTGGAGGGCTCCGGGAAAAACTGTTTTTT. V gene TRBV4-1 combines with J gene TRBJ1-4; D call uncertain. Germline V CDR1 and CDR2: MGHRA, YSYEKL. V was shortened by 1 base and J by 8 bases, with 14 bases between the two germline ends. The CDR3 contains 15 residues.

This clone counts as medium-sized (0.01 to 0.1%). The CDR3 reads CASSSGRFVSYEQYV. The DNA of the CDR3 is TGTGCCAGCAGTTCGGGACGTTTCGTCTCCTACGAGCAGTACGTC. This chain connects TRBV6-6 to TRBJ2-7, with D perhaps assigned TRBD1 or TRBD2 (5 bases each). V was cut by 4 bases and J by 0 bases, with 13 bases left in between. CDR1 is MNHNY and CDR2 is SVGAGI in the germline V gene (reference sequence). The CDR3 is 15 residues long.